The clone carrying this T cell receptor beta chain was recorded a few times. This entry is derived from a study of beta chain features in type 1 diabetes. Since all of the isolated RNA was reverse transcribed, expressed TCRB transcripts were what got sequenced. Method: immunoSEQ multiplex PCR; TCRdb's copy keeps in-frame clones and lacks some. The table lists about 60,000 clones, around three fifths of them singletons. There are 12 residues in the CDR3. Germline assignment: CDR1 SGHRS and CDR2 YFSETQ. Trimming removed 7 bases from V and 5 bases from J, with 12 bases in between. The chain couples TRBV5-1 to TRBJ2-5; TRBD2 is a possible D gene (5 bases). The source material was Tregs from blood. This clonotype was obtained from a young woman in good health. As DNA, the CDR3 is TGCGCCAGCCAGTATAGCGCGGAGACCCAGTACTTC. Its protein is CASQYSAETQYF.